This TCR beta chain appears in the sequencing data of a study of control samples from healthy donors and cancer patients. V was cut by 0 bases and J by 0 bases, with 9 bases left in between. The CDR3 totals 16 residues. CDR1 is LNHNV, CDR2 YYDKDF, per germline (reference sequence). Libraries were prepared by immunoSEQ multiplex PCR; TCRdb keeps only in-frame clonotypes and omits some of them. The table includes about 160,000 clones, about 94% detected once. This clonotype was obtained from a woman aged 40 to 49 in good health. This sequence joins TRBV15 and TRBJ1-3; D not resolved. Sequenced input: blood. DNA of the CDR3: TGTGCCACCAGCAGAGAAAGCCCCGCCTCTGGAAACACCATATATTTT. It translates to CATSRESPASGNTIYF. Full variable domain (rest looked up from reference TRBV15 and TRBJ1-3): DAMVIQNPRYQVTQFGKPVTLSCSQTLNHNVMYWYQQKSSQAPKLLFHYYDKDFNNEADTPDNFQSRRPNTSFCFLDIRSPGLGDTAMYLCATSRESPASGNTIYFGEGSWLTVV.